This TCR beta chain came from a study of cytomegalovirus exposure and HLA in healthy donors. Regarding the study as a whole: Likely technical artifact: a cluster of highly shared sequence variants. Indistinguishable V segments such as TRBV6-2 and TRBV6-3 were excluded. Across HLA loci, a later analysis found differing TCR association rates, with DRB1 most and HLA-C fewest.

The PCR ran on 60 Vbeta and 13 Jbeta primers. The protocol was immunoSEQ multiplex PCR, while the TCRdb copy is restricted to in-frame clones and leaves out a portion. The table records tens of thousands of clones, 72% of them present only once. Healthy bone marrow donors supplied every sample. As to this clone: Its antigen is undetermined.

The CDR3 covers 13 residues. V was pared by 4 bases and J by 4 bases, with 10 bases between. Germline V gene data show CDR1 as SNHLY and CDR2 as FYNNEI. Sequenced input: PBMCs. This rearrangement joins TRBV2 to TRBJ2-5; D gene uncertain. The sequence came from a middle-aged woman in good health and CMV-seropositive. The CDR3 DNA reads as TGTGCCAGCAGTGTAGCCCTTAGAGAGACCCAGTACTTC. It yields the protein CASSVALRETQYF.